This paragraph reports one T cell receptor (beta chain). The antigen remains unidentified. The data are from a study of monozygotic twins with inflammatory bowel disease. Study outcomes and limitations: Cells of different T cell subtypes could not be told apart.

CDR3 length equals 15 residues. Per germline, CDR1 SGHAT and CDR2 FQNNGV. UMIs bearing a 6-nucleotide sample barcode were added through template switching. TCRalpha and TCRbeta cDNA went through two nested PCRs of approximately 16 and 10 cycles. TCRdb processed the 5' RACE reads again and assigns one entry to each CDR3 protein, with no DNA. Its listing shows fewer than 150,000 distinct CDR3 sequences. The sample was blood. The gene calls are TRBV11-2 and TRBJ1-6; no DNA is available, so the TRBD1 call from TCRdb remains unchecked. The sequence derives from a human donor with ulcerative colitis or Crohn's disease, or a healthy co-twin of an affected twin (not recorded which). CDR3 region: CASSLGQGIRSPLHF.